The 15 T cell receptor beta chains below come from one sample, sequenced in a study of human T cells and chemical hapten exposure. TCRdb processed the RACE reads anew with MiXCR; each CDR3 protein has one entry. Found here are approximately 60,000 distinct CDR3 sequences, around 9.3% of them singletons; the top ten hold about an eighth. Noted time point: patch test 1, 2 weeks after DPC sensitization. The treatment was: therapeutic diphenylcyclopropenone sensitization with weekly scalp DPC. This material consisted of whole blood, taken in connection with sensitization to the hapten diphenylcyclopropenone (DPC). The receptor set was obtained from a woman in her forties with alopecia areata. Some clones in this sample may be carry-over from other donors' samples.

This clonotype has ten or more counts. This chain links TRBV7-9 with TRBJ2-2; the D gene is possibly TRBD1 (5 bases). Germline CDR1 reads SEHNR; CDR2 reads FQNEAQ (reference sequence). The CDR3 length is 16 residues. Trimming left V 2 bases short and J 4 bases short, with 14 bases between. The CDR3 loop is CASSLPDRTGTGELFF. Written as DNA, the CDR3 is TGTGCCAGCAGCTTACCTGACAGAACCGGCACCGGGGAGCTGTTTTTT.

This clonotype was counted many times. The chain couples TRBV18 to TRBJ1-5, with TRBD1 identical over 8 bases. This CDR3 comprises 15 residues. Germline CDR1 is KGHSH and CDR2 is LQKENI. The J segment lost 5 bases and the V segment lost 2 bases, leaving 5 bases of the junction unmatched. CDR3 in amino acids: CASSPAGQAHQPQHF. In nucleotides, the CDR3 is TGTGCCAGCTCACCAGCGGGACAGGCCCATCAGCCCCAGCATTTT. Together with reference TRBV18 and TRBJ1-5, the CDR3 gives the full variable domain: NAGVMQNPRHLVRRRGQEARLRCSPMKGHSHVYWYRQLPEEGLKFMVYLQKENIIDESGMPKERFSAEFPKEGPSILRIQQVVRGDSAAYFCASSPAGQAHQPQHFGDGTRLSIL.

At least ten counts were recorded for this clonotype. V gene TRBV5-6 combines with J gene TRBJ1-3; possibly TRBD1 for D (5 bases). The CDR3 has 14 residues. Germline V gene lookup returns CDR1 SGHDT and CDR2 YYEEEE. V dropped 4 bases and J dropped 0 bases, with 8 bases sitting between them. CDR3 region: CASSPTVSGNTIYF. CDR3 bases: TGTGCCAGCAGCCCGACAGTCTCTGGAAACACCATATATTTT.

This chain joins TRBV6-4 and TRBJ2-2; D unresolved. The CDR3 has 13 amino acids. Germline V gene sequence: CDR1 MRHNA, CDR2 SNTAGT. V lost 5 bases, J lost 4 bases, and 8 bases lay in between. The CDR3 DNA is TGTGCCAGCAGTCACAGATCCACCGGGGAGCTGTTTTTT. Amino acids: CASSHRSTGELFF.

This clonotype was seen at least ten times. The chain combines TRBV6-2 or TRBV6-3 with TRBJ2-7; the match to TRBD1 covers 9 bases. CDR1 and CDR2 from the germline V gene are MNHEY and SVGEGT. The CDR3 length is 14 residues. With 2 bases clipped from V and 7 bases from J, the junction kept 6 bases outside the gene matches. This CDR3 is CASSYGGTGKEQYF. CDR3 sequence (DNA): TGTGCCAGCAGTTACGGAGGGACAGGGAAGGAGCAGTACTTC.

This clonotype was counted many times. The chain combines TRBV11-2 with TRBJ1-6, with no clear D. Germline lookup yields CDR1 SGHAT and CDR2 FQNNGV. This CDR3 is built from 12 residues. The V end was cut by 6 bases, the J end by 5 bases, with 5 bases between. CDR3 sequence (DNA): TGTGCCAGCAGGAGAAATAATTCACCCCTCCACTTT. Protein: CASRRNNSPLHF.

In its sample, this clonotype was seen many times. This chain joins TRBV7-9 and TRBJ1-1, with D perhaps matching TRBD1 (6 bases). This CDR3 is 16 amino acids long. The V end was cut by 6 bases, the J end by 0 bases, with 17 bases between. From germline, CDR1 is SEHNR and CDR2 FQNEAQ (reference sequence). The CDR3, as DNA: TGTGCCAGCAGTCCAGGGACACTGGTTTTGAACACTGAAGCTTTCTTT. Protein sequence: CASSPGTLVLNTEAFF.

This clonotype was found a few times. This chain uses TRBV6-2 or TRBV6-3 with TRBJ1-5; 7 bases align to TRBD1. The CDR3 totals 15 residues. The junction had 9 bases not matched to a gene; V was cut back by 6 bases and J by 4 bases. The V gene's germline CDR1 is MNHEY and CDR2 SVGEGT. The CDR3 spells CASSHYRGWNQPQHF. The CDR3 DNA is TGTGCCAGCAGCCACTACAGGGGATGGAATCAGCCCCAGCATTTT.

This clonotype was found a few times. The chain's CDR3 is CASSQEPETGPTEAFF. The CDR3 nucleotides read TGTGCCAGCAGCCAAGAGCCCGAGACAGGACCCACTGAAGCTTTCTTT. This chain joins TRBV4-2 and TRBJ1-1; maybe TRBD1 (6 bases). The germline V and J ends were trimmed by 0 bases and 4 bases, with 15 bases remaining between them. CDR1 is LGHNA and CDR2 is YNFKEQ in the germline V gene. This CDR3 has 16 amino acids.

Turning to this clonotype: This sequence may be a read error, since a much larger clone differs from it by one base. This chain uses TRBV6-5 with TRBJ2-1; 7 bases match TRBD1. With V trimmed by 6 bases and J by 10 bases, 12 bases remained unmatched. Per germline, CDR1 MNHEY and CDR2 SVGAGI. This CDR3 is built from 14 residues. In DNA, the CDR3 is TGTGCCAGCAGAGATAGCAGGGGGAACGGAGAGCAGTTCTTC. It specifies CASRDSRGNGEQFF.

In its sample, this clonotype was seen many times. The gene calls are TRBV2 and TRBJ2-3, with 8 positions matching TRBD1. This CDR3 spans 13 amino acids. The ends lost 11 bases at V and 6 bases at J; junction bases unmatched: 10. The germline CDR1 and CDR2 sequences are SNHLY and FYNNEI. The CDR3 sequence: CASLQGQADTQYF. CDR3 DNA: TGTGCCTCACTCCAGGGACAGGCGGATACGCAGTATTTT.

The V call is TRBV15, the J call TRBJ2-6; D might be TRBD1 (5 bases). CDR1 LNHNV and CDR2 YYDKDF come from the germline V gene (reference sequence). The CDR3 runs to 16 residues. With 5 bases removed from V and 0 bases from J, the gap between germline ends came to 11 bases. The CDR3 loop is CATSVDRSSGANVLTF. The CDR3 nucleotides read TGTGCCACCAGCGTCGACAGAAGCTCTGGGGCCAACGTCCTGACTTTC.

There are a few counts of this clonotype. The chain couples TRBV7-9 to TRBJ2-7, with D unclear. There are 19 residues in the CDR3. Per the germline V gene, CDR1 is SEHNR and CDR2 is FQNEAQ (reference sequence). V lost 5 bases to trimming and J lost 3 bases, with 29 bases between them. CDR3 in DNA: TGTGCCAGCAGCCCGGCCCCCTTGTTGGACGGAGAAGGAAGCTACGAGCAGTACTTC. Translation gives CASSPAPLLDGEGSYEQYF.

This clonotype was counted only a few times. The chain uses TRBV28 and TRBJ1-2; TRBD1 matches 7 bases. With V trimmed by 7 bases and J by 3 bases, 5 bases remained unmatched. Germline V gene data show CDR1 as MDHEN and CDR2 as SYDVKM. This CDR3 is 13 amino acids long. In DNA form, the CDR3 reads TGTGCCAGCACCCTAGGACAGGACTATGGCTACACCTTC. Amino acid sequence: CASTLGQDYGYTF.

As regards this clonotype: One junction end does not reproduce the germline sequence, and a read error may be involved. The chain is built from TRBV5-5 and TRBJ1-6, with D tentatively TRBD1 (5 bases). This CDR3 is built from 12 residues. Per the germline V gene, CDR1 is SGHKS and CDR2 is YYEKEE (reference sequence). Here the CDR3 reads CARSLGVSPLHF. Written as DNA, the CDR3 is TGTGCCAGAAGCTTGGGGGTTTCACCCCTCCACTTT. Complete variable domain (other parts from reference TRBV5-5 and TRBJ1-6): DAGVTQSPTHLIKTRGQQVTLRCSPISGHKSVSWYQQVLGQGPQFIFQYYEKEERGRGNFPDRFSARQFPNYSSELNVNALLLGDSALYLCARSLGVSPLHFGNGTRLTVT.